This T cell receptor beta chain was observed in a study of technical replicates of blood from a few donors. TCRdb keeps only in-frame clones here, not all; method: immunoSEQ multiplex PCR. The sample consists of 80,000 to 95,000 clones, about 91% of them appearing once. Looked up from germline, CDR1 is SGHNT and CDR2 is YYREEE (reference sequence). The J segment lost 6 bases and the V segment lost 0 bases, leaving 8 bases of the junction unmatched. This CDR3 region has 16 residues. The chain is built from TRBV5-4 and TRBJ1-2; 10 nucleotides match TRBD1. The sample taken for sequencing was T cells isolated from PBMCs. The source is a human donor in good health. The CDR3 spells CASSLAGFGTGDGYTF. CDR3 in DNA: TGTGCCAGCAGCTTGGCCGGTTTCGGGACAGGGGATGGCTACACCTTC.